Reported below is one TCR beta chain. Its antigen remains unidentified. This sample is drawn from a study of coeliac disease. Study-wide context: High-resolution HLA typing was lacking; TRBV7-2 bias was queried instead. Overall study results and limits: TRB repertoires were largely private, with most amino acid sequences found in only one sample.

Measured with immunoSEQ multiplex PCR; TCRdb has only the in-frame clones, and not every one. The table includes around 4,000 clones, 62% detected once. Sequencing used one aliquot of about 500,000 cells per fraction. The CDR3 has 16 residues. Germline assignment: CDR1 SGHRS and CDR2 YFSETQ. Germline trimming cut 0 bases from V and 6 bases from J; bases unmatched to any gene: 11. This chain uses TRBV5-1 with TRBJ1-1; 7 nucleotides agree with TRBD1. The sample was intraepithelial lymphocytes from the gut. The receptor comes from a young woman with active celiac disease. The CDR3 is CASSLDRGAALPEAFF. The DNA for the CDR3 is TGCGCCAGCAGCTTGGACAGGGGCGCGGCTCTCCCTGAAGCTTTCTTT.